The rows below give T cell receptor beta chains drawn from one sample of a study of cytomegalovirus exposure and HLA in healthy donors. Profiling relied on immunoSEQ multiplex PCR, and the TCRdb table lists in-frame clones only, not all of them. The data hold 70,000 to 75,000 clones, with about 93% observed a single time. Sequenced input: PBMCs. These receptors originate from a young woman in good health and CMV-seropositive. Both conserved end residues are part of each CDR3. D genes are given only for firm matches. Size is stated for part of the rows, as once, few or many counts, or as a class when the clone is expanded.

cdr3_aa | cdr3_nt | j_call | d_call | v_call | clone_size
CASSPSGGATGELFF | TGTGCCAGCAGCCCCTCGGGGGGGGCCACCGGGGAGCTGTTTTTT | TRBJ2-2 | TRBD2 | TRBV4-2 | NA
CASSSDRLSTDTQYF | TGCGCCAGCAGCTCTGACAGATTGAGCACAGATACGCAGTATTTT | TRBJ2-3 | NA | TRBV5-1 | once
CSGADHTEAFF | TGCAGTGGGGCAGACCACACTGAAGCTTTCTTT | TRBJ1-1 | NA | TRBV20-1 | once
CASSIQTGTGNTEAFF | TGTGCCAGCAGCATCCAAACCGGGACAGGGAACACTGAAGCTTTCTTT | TRBJ1-1 | TRBD1 | TRBV11-3 | NA
CASSLAGDEKLFF | TGTGCCAGCAGTTTAGCAGGGGATGAAAAACTGTTTTTT | TRBJ1-4 | NA | TRBV28 | NA
CASSEYSSYEQYF | TGTGCCAGCAGCGAATATAGCTCCTACGAGCAGTACTTC | TRBJ2-7 | NA | TRBV6-6 | NA
CASSQDTYTEAFF | TGTGCCAGCAGTCAGGACACGTACACTGAAGCTTTCTTT | TRBJ1-1 | NA | TRBV6-4 | NA
CASRGQLYEQYF | TGTGCCAGCAGGGGACAGCTATACGAGCAGTACTTC | TRBJ2-7 | TRBD1 | TRBV28 | NA
CASSSRLAGGKRGTDTQYF | TGTGCCAGCAGTTCCCGACTAGCGGGGGGGAAGCGTGGGACAGATACGCAGTATTTT | TRBJ2-3 | TRBD2 | TRBV27 | NA
CASSLLISEQFF | TGTGCCAGCAGTTTATTGATTAGTGAGCAGTTCTTC | TRBJ2-1 | NA | TRBV28 | NA
CASSLSRGRYGYTF | TGTGCCAGCAGTTTATCTAGGGGAAGATATGGCTACACCTTC | TRBJ1-2 | NA | TRBV28 | NA
CASSYRGLGDAFF | TGTGCCAGCAGCTACAGGGGACTGGGGGACGCTTTCTTT | TRBJ1-1 | TRBD1 | TRBV7-2 | NA
CASSTYRSEKLFF | TGTGCCAGCAGTACCTACAGGAGTGAAAAACTGTTTTTT | TRBJ1-4 | NA | TRBV6-5 | NA
CASSLVGTGAGANVLTF | TGCGCCAGCAGCTTGGTTGGGACAGGAGCTGGGGCCAACGTCCTGACTTTC | TRBJ2-6 | TRBD1 | TRBV5-1 | NA
CASSSTGSNQPQHF | TGTGCCAGCAGTTCGACAGGGAGCAATCAGCCCCAGCATTTT | TRBJ1-5 | TRBD1 | TRBV27 | NA
CASSRGQNQETQYF | TGTGCCAGTAGTAGGGGACAGAACCAAGAGACCCAGTACTTC | TRBJ2-5 | TRBD1 | TRBV19 | NA
CASSVGEAQHF | TGTGCCAGCAGTGTGGGTGAGGCCCAGCATTTT | TRBJ1-5 | NA | TRBV6-1 | once
CASSTDSLAYEQYF | TGTGCCAGCAGCACAGACAGTCTAGCCTACGAGCAGTACTTC | TRBJ2-7 | NA | TRBV5-5 | NA
CASSSPGTSGGRTGELFF | TGTGCCAGCAGCTCCCCTGGGACTAGCGGGGGGAGGACCGGGGAGCTGTTTTTT | TRBJ2-2 | TRBD2 | TRBV5-4 | NA